The clone carrying this T cell receptor (beta chain) was recorded a few times. Expressed TCRB transcripts were sequenced after all isolated RNA was converted to cDNA. TCRdb's copy holds only in-frame clones and misses some; the assay was immunoSEQ multiplex PCR. Here the sample spans over 500,000 clones, 15% to 19% being singletons. The sample comes from a study of beta chain features in type 1 diabetes. The sequenced sample was naive CD4+ T cells from blood. This TCR was sampled from a man aged 18-30 years in good health.

The CDR3 DNA is TGCGCCAGCAGCCAAGGATGGGGGGGCGCCTACGAGCAGTACTTC. Its protein is CASSQGWGGAYEQYF. The gene calls are TRBV4-3 and TRBJ2-7; tentative D call: TRBD2 (7 bases). V was shortened by 1 base and J by 2 bases, with 12 bases between the two germline ends. The CDR3 loop spans 15 amino acids. The germline V gene has CDR1 LGHNA and CDR2 YSLEER.